This entry describes one T cell receptor (beta chain). Its specificity is unknown. The length of the CDR3 is 16 residues. CDR1 and CDR2 from the germline V gene are SGHRS and YFSETQ. The V gene lost 2 bases and the J gene lost 0 bases, with 12 bases spanning the gap. Antigen-specific CD4+ T cells were first expanded with viral peptide pools by the ViraFEST assay and only then sequenced. Culture proceeded for 10 days, and CD4+ T cells were then isolated. Vaccine administered to participants consisted of two doses of either BNT162b2 or mRNA-1273. It was on days 3 and 7 that half the medium was replaced with IL-2 medium. This record comes from a study of vaccination effects on CD4 cells after COVID-19. In the study overall: Post-vaccine draws lagged the second dose by a median of 72 days. Study-level points and caveats: Clones from infection and from vaccination both contracted markedly late after vaccination. Healthy vaccinees' vaccine-induced clones included only 1 of 255 cross-reacting with common cold coronaviruses.

The protocol was immunoSEQ multiplex PCR, while the TCRdb copy is restricted to in-frame clones and leaves out a portion. This repertoire shows tens of thousands of clones, around four fifths found once; its top ten account for about 24%. This sequence joins TRBV5-1 and TRBJ2-1, with D tentatively TRBD2 (5 bases). The sequence came from a human donor who received a COVID-19 vaccine. Sequenced material: CD4+ T cells from PBMCs cultured with HCoV-NL63 spike peptides, taken after COVID-19 vaccination. The CDR3 here is CASSFDSAGSYNEQFF. The CDR3 DNA is TGCGCCAGCAGCTTTGATTCGGCGGGCTCCTACAATGAGCAGTTCTTC.